This TCR beta chain was identified during a study of blood T cells in healthy people across ages. The CDR3 sequence is 11 residues long. V dropped 3 bases and J dropped 7; count of bases not matched to a gene: 2. CDR1 is SQVTM, CDR2 ANQGSEA, per germline. A second roughly 6 to 12 cycle PCR used barcoded and J-beta primers. TCRdb analysed the 5' RACE reads with MiXCR anew, one entry per CDR3 protein. The sample records fewer than 2,000,000 distinct CDR3 sequences, about 39% being singletons. Study-wide points: With age, beta diversity per million T cells declined roughly linearly, significantly by approximately 40.

This clonotype showed up just a few times. Its target is not known. Sequenced material: blood. The source is a human donor in good health. The genes are TRBV29-1 and TRBJ1-2; 7 bases agree with TRBD1. CDR3 residues: CSVEQGVGYTF. Written as DNA, the CDR3 is TGCAGCGTTGAGCAGGGGGTTGGCTACACCTTC.